The present T cell receptor beta chain was sequenced within a study of beta chain features in type 1 diabetes. Germline V gene data show CDR1 as ENHRY and CDR2 as SYGVKD. V shed 8 bases and J shed 5 bases, with 13 bases lying between them. The CDR3 sequence is 12 residues long. Findings and caveats of the study: Patients with type 1 diabetes showed fewer VDJ junction insertions and more deletions.

This clone was picked up a small number of times. Its specificity is not known. The investigators reverse transcribed all of the isolated RNA, so they sequenced expressed TCRB transcripts. Clones were sequenced by immunoSEQ multiplex PCR, and TCRdb holds only the in-frame ones, with some missing. The data hold 150,000 to 200,000 clones, with 10% to 15% observed a single time. The clonotype was recovered from a woman between 18 and 29 years old in good health. The chain couples TRBV10-3 to TRBJ2-7; D perhaps matches TRBD1 (6 bases). The sequencing input was central memory CD4+ T cells from blood. CDR3 nucleotide sequence: TGTGCCATCGGACAGCTTAACGACGAGCAGTACTTC. This codes for CAIGQLNDEQYF.